This T cell receptor (beta chain) was retrieved from a study of blood T cell repertoires in COVID-19 (dated by TCRdb to about 2020). At the level of the whole study: Samples covering the acute and convalescent phases of COVID-19 were provided by collaborators in the United States, Italy and Spain. Sample metadata almost always included a de-identified subject ID, COVID-19 status, age in years and sex. The prospective study material was composed of cDNA or gDNA derived from T cells, B-cell-depleted T cells, or PBMCs. Deeply sampled blood TCRbeta repertoires from subjects exposed to, actively infected with, or recovered from COVID-19 were included in the dataset. Samples came from the ongoing ImmuneRACE study (first 160 participants) plus 1,254 subjects from 6 global collaborators. The repertoires were released in a freely available public database intended as a resource for research on the immune response to SARS-CoV-2. HLA class I and class II types, where available, came from metadata supplied by the sample provider rather than from assay-based typing.

Cut back by 6 bases and 5 bases, the V and J ends lie 13 bases apart. The CDR1 and CDR2 encoded by the germline V gene are MDHEN and SYDVKM. The cysteine opens and the phenylalanine closes a CDR3 of 14 amino acids. This entry keeps only the CDR3 DNA: 42 bases, framed from base 1. Details on this clone: What this receptor recognizes is not known. No base-level quality is on record; no much larger clone is a single base apart.

TCRbeta CDR3 regions were amplified from genomic DNA using the immunoSEQ Assay, a bias-controlled multiplex PCR. In the source study's methods: The number of nucleated cells in each sample was estimated by amplification of reference gene primers within the assay. To quantify the absolute abundance of each unique TCRbeta CDR3 rearrangement, sequence reads were collapsed and filtered. For each sample, productive Simpson clonality was calculated by taking the square root of Simpson's diversity index across productive rearrangements. The source is immuneACCESS, and TCRdb retained only in-frame sequences with V and J called. Part of the clones is not carried over; for the studies checked, unresolved V genes explain less than half of this, and the remainder is unexplained. That table gives V, J and clone size, and the DNA gave D and trimming. The sample contains more than 200,000 clones, around 84% of them found a single time. The top ten constitute 7% to 8.5% of the sample.

Participants in the prospective study were aged roughly 18 to 90 years, lived in 20 to 25 United States geographic areas, and enrolled through a virtual design. Cohort assignment in the prospective study relied on participant-reported clinical history from a screening survey and a study questionnaire. In the prospective study, mobile phlebotomists collected whole blood, serum and a nasopharyngeal or oropharyngeal swab from each participant. Prospective study participants could optionally give additional blood draws and questionnaires over an approximately two-month period. Blood samples from the prospective study were shipped frozen or at room temperature prior to DNA extraction. The paper's findings and limits, for the study overall: The amount of clinical and demographic metadata varied by source and participant and was provided uncurated.

The rearranged segments are TRBV28 and TRBJ1-4, and the D gene may be TRBD1, 5 bases matching. This sequence originates from a middle-aged woman with acute COVID-19. Sequencing used PBMCs or T cells enriched from blood (not recorded which). The sequence in DNA is TGTGCCAGCAGCCTCGGGGGATCCAATGAAAAACTGTTTTTT. Its protein is CASSLGGSNEKLFF.